This TCR beta chain was observed in a study of CD8+ T cells in alopecia areata. Reverse transcribed after extraction, RNA yielded cDNA as the sequencing template. Using immunoSEQ multiplex PCR, the repertoire was profiled, and TCRdb retains in-frame clones only, with some absent. There are some 150,000 clones in the sample; roughly 86% occur only once, and roughly an eighth lies in the top ten. Indicated treatment: oral pan-JAK inhibitor, 5-10 mg twice daily. Peripheral blood, together with lesional scalp punch biopsies, was collected from alopecia areata patients. The CDR3 loop spans 15 amino acids. Germline loops: CDR1 GTSNPN, CDR2 SVGIG (reference sequence). Trimming stripped 4 bases from V and 2 bases from J, with 16 bases between.

Material: CD8+ T cells sorted from blood, obtained at week 4, from a patient treated with tofacitinib. This chain joins TRBV30 and TRBJ2-3, with TRBD1 as a possible D gene (5 bases). The clonotype comes from a human donor with alopecia areata. In DNA, the CDR3 is TGTGCCTGGACTCCCTGGGGCAGCTACACAGATACGCAGTATTTT. Its translation is CAWTPWGSYTDTQYF.